Described below is a single T cell receptor beta chain sequence and its context. As yet, its antigen is unknown. The record originates from a study of CD8+ T cells in alopecia areata. Whole-study context: Treated patients swallowed 5 to 10 mg of oral tofacitinib twice daily. Study-wide results and caveats: Throughout tofacitinib, many expanded lesional clones continued to persist in scalp and blood. Greater clonality was observed in lesional scalp samples, especially alopecia totalis/universalis, versus normal scalp.

The treatment denotes: oral pan-JAK inhibitor, 5-10 mg twice daily. Lesional scalp punch biopsies and peripheral blood were collected from alopecia areata patients. RNA was isolated and reverse transcribed to cDNA, the sequencing template. TCRdb keeps only in-frame clones here, not all; method: immunoSEQ multiplex PCR. The sample records about 120,000 clones, 53% being singletons. The clonotype comes from a human donor with alopecia areata. The sample in question was CD4+ T cells sorted from blood, obtained at week 4, from a patient treated with tofacitinib.

The CDR3 sequence is CASSLQPPRIEQFF. In nucleotides, the CDR3 is TGTGCCAGCAGTTTACAGCCCCCCAGGATCGAGCAGTTCTTC. The V call is TRBV27, the J call TRBJ2-1; D ambiguous. The CDR3 has 14 amino acids. V gave up 2 bases and J gave up 10 bases, with 15 bases separating them. Germline V gene lookup returns CDR1 MNHEY and CDR2 SMNVEV (reference sequence).